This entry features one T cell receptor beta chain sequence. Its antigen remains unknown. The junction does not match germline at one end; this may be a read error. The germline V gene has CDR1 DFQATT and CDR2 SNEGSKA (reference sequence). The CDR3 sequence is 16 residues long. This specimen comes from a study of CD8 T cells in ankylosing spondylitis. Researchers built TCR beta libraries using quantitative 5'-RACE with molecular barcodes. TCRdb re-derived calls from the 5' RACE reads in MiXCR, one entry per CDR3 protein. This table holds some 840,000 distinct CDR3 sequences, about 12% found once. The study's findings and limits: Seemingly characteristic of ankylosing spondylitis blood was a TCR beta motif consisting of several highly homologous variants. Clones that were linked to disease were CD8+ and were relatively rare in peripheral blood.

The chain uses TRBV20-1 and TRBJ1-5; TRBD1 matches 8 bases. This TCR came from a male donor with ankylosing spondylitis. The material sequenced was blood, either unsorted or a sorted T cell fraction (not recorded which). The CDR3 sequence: CCASPTGENSNQPQHF. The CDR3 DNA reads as TGCTGTGCTAGCCCGACAGGGGAGAATAGCAATCAGCCCCAGCATTTT.